This TCR beta chain originates from a study of shared clonotypes between healthy human individuals. The naive CD8 population came from CD45RO-negative cells selected for CCR7, without terminally differentiated effector memory CD45RA+ cells. Method: immunoSEQ multiplex PCR; TCRdb's copy keeps in-frame clones and lacks some. The sample yields around 2.1 million clones, 90% to 95% seen once. Looked up from germline, CDR1 is MDHEN and CDR2 is SYDVKM. The CDR3 is 12 amino acids. The germline V and J ends were trimmed by 6 bases and 11 bases, with 16 bases remaining between them. This clonotype was sampled from a man in his late teens or twenties in good health. Some clones in this sample may be carry-over from other donors' samples. The sample consisted of naive CD8+ T cells from PBMCs. This sequence joins TRBV28 and TRBJ1-1; no clear D gene. CDR3: CASSRPATGAFF. CDR3 coding DNA: TGTGCCAGCAGCCGACCTGCTACTGGGGCTTTCTTT.